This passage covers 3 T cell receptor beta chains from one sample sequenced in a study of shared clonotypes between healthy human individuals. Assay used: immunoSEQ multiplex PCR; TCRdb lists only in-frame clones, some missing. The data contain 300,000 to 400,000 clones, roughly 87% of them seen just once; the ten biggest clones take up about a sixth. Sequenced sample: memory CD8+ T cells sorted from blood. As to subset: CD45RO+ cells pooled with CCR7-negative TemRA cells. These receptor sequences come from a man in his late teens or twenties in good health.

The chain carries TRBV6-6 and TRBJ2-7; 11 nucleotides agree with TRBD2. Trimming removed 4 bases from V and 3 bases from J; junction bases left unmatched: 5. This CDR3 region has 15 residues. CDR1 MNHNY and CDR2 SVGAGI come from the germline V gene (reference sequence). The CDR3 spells CASSWLAGGVYEQYF. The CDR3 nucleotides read TGTGCCAGCAGTTGGTTAGCGGGAGGGGTCTACGAGCAGTACTTC.

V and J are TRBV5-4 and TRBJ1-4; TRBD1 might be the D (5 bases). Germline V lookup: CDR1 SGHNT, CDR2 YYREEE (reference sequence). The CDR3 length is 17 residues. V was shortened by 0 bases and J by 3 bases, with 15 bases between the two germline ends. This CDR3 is CASSLVGRVSPNEKLFF. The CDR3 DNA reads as TGTGCCAGCAGCTTGGTCGGCAGGGTAAGTCCTAATGAAAAACTGTTTTTT.

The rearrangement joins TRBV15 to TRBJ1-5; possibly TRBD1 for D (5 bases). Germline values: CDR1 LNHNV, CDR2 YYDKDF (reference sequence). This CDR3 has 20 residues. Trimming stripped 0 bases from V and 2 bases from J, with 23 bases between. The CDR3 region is CATSRDELGPWGDGNQPQHF. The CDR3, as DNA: TGTGCCACCAGCAGAGATGAATTAGGCCCCTGGGGGGATGGCAATCAGCCCCAGCATTTT.